The subject of this entry is one T cell receptor (beta chain). What it binds is unknown. The method was immunoSEQ multiplex PCR; TCRdb's version includes in-frame clones alone and lacks a portion of them. The data contain around 110,000 clones, approximately 85% of them singletons. This sample stems from a study of T cell responses to AZD1222 COVID-19 vaccine. Study-wide results and caveats: As reported, nearly half of all spike-specific TCRs target variant regions that are unmutated.

The length of the CDR3 is 14 residues. The germline V gene has CDR1 SGHNT and CDR2 YYREEE (reference sequence). V was pared by 0 bases and J by 4 bases, with 9 bases between. The sequence came from an adult in good health. This specimen was peripheral blood, taken on day 0 of MenACWY control vaccination. The chain employs TRBV5-4 and TRBJ2-3, with D perhaps matching TRBD1 (5 bases). The chain's CDR3 is CASSLEAGSDTQYF. CDR3 nucleotide sequence: TGTGCCAGCAGCTTGGAGGCAGGGTCAGATACGCAGTATTTT.